Below are 8 T cell receptor beta chains sequenced from a single sample in a study of read filtering for tumor transcriptome and immune sequencing (dated by TCRdb to 2018 to 2021). These reads were obtained on an Illumina HiSeq 4000. Starting from roughly 0.4 ug RNA, TCR libraries were constructed with the Immunoverse kit using molecular barcoded adaptors that cover the alpha/delta and beta/gamma chains. TCRdb reprocessed the public reads (quality trimming at Q25 with fastp, clone calling with MiXCR) and kept in-frame beta chains. One record per CDR3 amino acid sequence lists the most common genes and DNA. Recorded for this sample are tens of thousands of distinct CDR3 sequences; nearly 20% of them occurred a single time. The top ten clones comprise over 12% of the sample. The sequencing input was a population of CD138-negative cells sorted from bone marrow. The meaning of the sample's cell subset or site label: bone marrow mononuclear cells depleted of CD138+ plasma/myeloma cells by negative magnetic selection. These receptors were obtained from a donor at least 40 years old with multiple myeloma.

This clonotype was found a few times. This may be a read error: a much more frequent sequence differs by one nucleotide. The CDR3 end shows no conserved phenylalanine or tryptophan, and so a read error is likely. The chain combines TRBV20-1 with TRBJ2-2, with D tentatively TRBD1 (7 bases). Germline-derived CDR1 and CDR2 are DFQATT and SNEGSKA (reference sequence). The CDR3 covers 16 residues. The germline V and J ends were trimmed by 7 bases and 3 bases, with 21 bases remaining between them. DNA of the CDR3: TGCAGTGTCAGGGGGGACCCCCGTCCCGACACCGGGGAGCTGTTTGTT. It codes for CSVRGDPRPDTGELFV.

This clonotype was picked up many times. The J gene is TRBJ1-4, the V gene TRBV7-8, with a tentative D call TRBD1 (6 bases). The V gene lost 2 bases and the J gene lost 6 bases, with 7 bases spanning the gap. This CDR3 comprises 13 residues. The V gene's germline CDR1 is SGHVS and CDR2 FQNEAQ. The CDR3, as DNA: TGTGCCAGCAGCTTATACAGGGATGAAAAACTGTTTTTT. Amino acid sequence: CASSLYRDEKLFF.

The table lists this clonotype with many counts. The genes are TRBV7-2 and TRBJ2-1, with 8 positions matching TRBD2. Trimming at V came to 2 bases and at J to 9 bases, leaving 3 bases not matched to a gene. This CDR3 is 13 amino acids long. Germline V gives CDR1 SGHTA, CDR2 FQGNSA. This chain's CDR3 is CASSLPAGGEQFF. Here the CDR3 DNA reads TGTGCCAGCAGCTTACCTGCGGGGGGTGAGCAGTTCTTC.

This clonotype has a count of ten or more. This chain uses TRBV5-8 with TRBJ2-1; 9 bases map to TRBD2. J gave up 7 bases and V 4 bases, and 9 bases lay outside the gene matches. Per germline, CDR1 SGHTS and CDR2 YDEGEE. The CDR3 loop spans 15 amino acids. CDR3 amino acids: CASSPRTSAGNEQFF. The CDR3 DNA reads TGTGCCAGCAGCCCTAGGACTAGCGCGGGGAATGAGCAGTTCTTC.

This clonotype was seen repeatedly, ten times or more. The rearrangement uses TRBV11-3 and TRBJ2-2; 9 bases align to TRBD1. Trimming at V came to 6 bases and at J to 2 bases, leaving 4 bases not matched to a gene. Germline CDR1 SGHNT, CDR2 YENEEA. The length of the CDR3 is 15 residues. CDR3 protein: CASRKDRGNTGELFF. The DNA of the CDR3 is TGTGCCAGCAGGAAGGACAGGGGTAACACCGGGGAGCTGTTTTTT.

This clonotype was observed at least ten times. The chain is built from TRBV28 and TRBJ2-6; 8 bases fit TRBD2. This CDR3 comprises 16 residues. CDR1 and CDR2 from the germline V gene are MDHEN and SYDVKM. The V gene end was trimmed by 5 bases and the J gene end by 0 bases; junction bases not matched to a gene: 3. The CDR3 DNA is TGTGCCAGCAGTCCCGGGGGGGCCTCTGGGGCCAACGTCCTGACTTTC. Protein: CASSPGGASGANVLTF. Full variable domain (missing parts from reference TRBV28 and TRBJ2-6): DVKVTQSSRYLVKRTGEKVFLECVQDMDHENMFWYRQDPGLGLRLIYFSYDVKMKEKGDIPEGYSVSREKKERFSLILESASTNQTSMYLCASSPGGASGANVLTFGAGSRLTVL.

This chain joins TRBV7-9 and TRBJ2-5; 8 bases line up with TRBD2. The CDR3 loop spans 15 amino acids. Germline V gene data show CDR1 as SEHNR and CDR2 as FQNEAQ (reference sequence). V was clipped by 5 bases and J by 0 bases; unmatched bases: 5. The CDR3 sequence: CASSRGGLDQETQYF. The CDR3 region has the DNA TGTGCCAGCAGCAGAGGGGGACTAGACCAAGAGACCCAGTACTTC.

There are many counts of this clonotype. The chain combines TRBV7-3 with TRBJ2-1; the match to TRBD1 covers 11 bases. CDR1 SGHTA and CDR2 FQGTGA come from the germline V gene. The CDR3 extends over 16 amino acids. The junction had 7 bases not matched to a gene; V was cut back by 0 bases and J by 9 bases. Written as DNA, the CDR3 is TGTGCCAGCAGCTTAACTCCCGGACAGGGGGCAAGTGAGCAGTTCTTC. It yields the protein CASSLTPGQGASEQFF. Drawing the rest from reference TRBV7-3 and TRBJ2-1, the complete variable domain is GAGVSQTPSNKVTEKGKYVELRCDPISGHTALYWYRQSLGQGPEFLIYFQGTGAADDSGLPNDRFFAVRPEGSVSTLKIQRTERGDSAVYLCASSLTPGQGASEQFFGPGTRLTVL.